This T cell receptor beta chain was sequenced for a study of cytomegalovirus exposure and HLA in healthy donors listed by TCRdb under 2017. A note on the overall study: A later analysis indicated that the roughly 130 validation repertoires were generated on the platform also employed for the 700 or so repertoires of the first cohort. The study combined high-throughput TCR immunosequencing, statistical association of individual TCRs with disease status, and machine learning to predict cytomegalovirus infection status. The aim of the study was to test whether cataloging public T cell receptors could identify signatures of past pathogen exposure. A separate validation cohort of roughly 110 different subjects was used in addition to the approximately 700-subject first cohort. Study-wide findings and limitations: Across donors, most TCR sequences were observed very rarely, whereas some public TCRs were present in many individuals. The study gave a list of more than 150 TCR beta chains associated with cytomegalovirus. Subsequent analysis determined that TCRs grouped into clusters in the first cohort also showed a tendency toward co-occurrence across the approximately 110 validation repertoires, and 94% of cluster scores exceeded 0. The validation cohort had no HLA typing available for a later analysis, so co-occurrence within that cohort was assessed over all 120 or so repertoires. According to the authors, the approach could potentially be generalized to other disease states and immunological phenotypes. In vitro tests confirmed that three of the cytomegalovirus-associated TCR beta chains recognize cytomegalovirus antigens. The classifier was reported to diagnose cytomegalovirus status with high specificity and sensitivity in both the original and validation cohorts.

The donors belonged to the validation cohort of over a hundred subjects, which was separate from the roughly 700-subject first cohort. This clone was observed a single time. It has no known antigen specificity. No quality values exist for individual bases; no much larger clone is one base distant. V loses 0 bases, J loses 2 bases, and the germline ends lie 14 bases apart. Including cysteine and phenylalanine, the CDR3 has 16 amino acids. Of the read, only the CDR3 DNA is kept; its 48 bases are in frame from base 1. Reading the germline V gene gives CDR1 SGDLS and CDR2 YYNGEE. Library construction relied on the immunoSEQ multiplex PCR assay. The study's own analysis went as follows. A statistical classification framework was built to diagnose cytomegalovirus status from the catalog of TCR beta chain sequences. Entries here come from immuneACCESS through TCRdb and include only in-frame sequences with V and J called. Some clones fail to appear in such tables; in the studies checked, an unresolved V gene covers under half of the shortfall, and the cause of the remainder is unknown. The D gene and trimming were derived from the DNA, and the V and J assignments and clone size from that table. Present in this sample are over 150,000 clones, about 86% of which were seen just once. The ten largest clonotypes hold 2.8% of the sample.

The material sequenced was PBMCs. The sequence was collected from a woman aged 18 to 35 in good health and CMV-seropositive. Rearrangement joined TRBV9 to TRBJ2-5; D gene: possibly TRBD2, on 6 matching bases. The CDR3 reads CASSVEGGASQETQYF. The DNA sequence is TGTGCCAGCAGCGTAGAGGGAGGAGCCTCACAAGAGACCCAGTACTTC.